This T cell receptor (beta chain) appears in the sequencing data of a study of identical twins. TCRdb recomputed calls from the 5' RACE reads with MiXCR, one row per CDR3 protein. The sample comprises more than 350,000 distinct CDR3 sequences, roughly 9% of which are singletons, and under 9.5% rests with the top ten. Healthy Caucasians supplied all donations. Study outcomes and limitations: Within beta out-of-frame sequences, the excess sharing observed between twins was weaker. In cord blood, abundant beta clonotypes had fewer insertions; memory showed no trend.

This clonotype was counted many times. Antigen unknown. Between the trimmed V and J ends, which lost 5 bases and 5 bases, there was a span of 18 bases. Per germline, CDR1 MGHRA and CDR2 YSYEKL. CDR3 size: 16 residues. Source material: naive T cells sorted from blood. This receptor was identified in a woman aged 50 to 60 in good health. The rearrangement joins TRBV4-1 to TRBJ1-4; D unclear. The CDR3 coding sequence is TGCGCCAGCAGCGACGATGGGTCAGGTTCAAATGAAAAACTGTTTTTT. Amino acid sequence: CASSDDGSGSNEKLFF.